This TCR beta chain appears in the sequencing data of a study of blood T cell repertoires in COVID-19. Study details: Sites across the United States, Italy and Spain contributed samples from acute and convalescent COVID-19. T cells, B-cell-depleted T cells, or PBMCs supplied cDNA or gDNA.

With V trimmed by 3 bases and J by 3 bases, 8 bases remained unmatched. The CDR3 is 16 amino acids. The germline V gene encodes CDR1 LNHDA and CDR2 SQIVND (reference sequence). Sequencing was performed with immunoSEQ multiplex PCR; in TCRdb, only in-frame clones are kept and a portion is missing. The profile shows 250,000 or so clones, 84% of them singletons. V and J are TRBV19 and TRBJ2-3; 8 bases map to TRBD1. The receptor comes from a woman aged 40 to 50 who had recovered from COVID-19. Sequencing was done on a sample of peripheral blood. CDR3 bases: TGTGCCAGTAGTATGCAGGGGGCGCTTGGTACAGATACGCAGTATTTT. Protein product: CASSMQGALGTDTQYF. The variable domain in full, completed from reference TRBV19 and TRBJ2-3, reads DGGITQSPKYLFRKEGQNVTLSCEQNLNHDAMYWYRQDPGQGLRLIYYSQIVNDFQKGDIAEGYSVSREKKESFPLTVTSAQKNPTAFYLCASSMQGALGTDTQYFGPGTRLTVL.